This TCR beta chain derives from a study of blood T cells in healthy people across ages (dated by TCRdb to the mid-2010s). Notes on the research overall: In model experiments, template switching captured roughly one uniquely barcoded TCR beta cDNA molecule for every two T cells. Donors of different ages were randomly distributed across sequencing lanes to avoid experimental bias. Four age groups were formed from the donors: young (average approximately 15 years), middle-aged (approximately 41), aged (62) and long-lived (more than 75). To track age-related changes in TCR beta repertoire diversity, the study relied on deep sequencing normalized with unique cDNA molecular identifiers. For two donors (one aged 18 to 29 and one aged 80 or older), the study analyzed two additional independent replicas of 1 million unique cDNA reads from the same blood draw. Overall study results and their limits: Bulk unsorted PBMC profiling prevented conclusive comparison of naive and antigen-experienced compartments. The long-lived group showed more naive CD4+ T cells, fewer expanded clones and increased TCR diversity than the aged group, suggesting age selection. As age increased, observed TCR beta diversity per million T cells dropped in a roughly linear way, and a significant reduction was already evident by age 40. Because the CMV infection status of the donors was unknown, age-related changes in expanded clonotypes may potentially have been confounded. Estimates of total diversity based on one million sequenced T cells were regarded as lower bounds and as underestimates. Observed TCR beta diversity correlated strongly with the percentage of naive T cells measured by flow cytometry.

Note on this clonotype: Its antigen target is currently unknown. Nothing much larger sits one base from this clone, and base qualities are not available.

The library relied on 5' RACE. Data came from an Illumina HiSeq 2500. A second about 7 to 11 cycle PCR used a sample-barcoded 5' primer and a J-beta primer mix. Each TCR beta cDNA molecule received a unique molecular identifier from a template-switch 5' adaptor carrying 12 random nucleotides. At least 2.5 million CDR3-containing paired-end reads were obtained from each sample. The Mint cDNA synthesis kit, primed by a TRBC-specific oligonucleotide, was used to synthesize first-strand cDNA from all RNA. All cDNA was treated with uracil-DNA glycosylase and then went through a first 18-cycle PCR with the universal primers M1SS and BC2_uni_R. From the authors' description of their analysis: For normalization, 1 million high-quality reads, each with a distinct molecular identifier, were randomly selected from each sample. Reads sharing molecular identifiers were discarded rather than binned into consensus sequences. CDR3 identification, clonotype clustering and error correction used MiTCR with a Q25 quality threshold and the strictest error-elimination algorithm. Lower-bound total TCR beta diversity was estimated with a nonparametric unseen species model using Euler transformation. TCRdb reprocessed the public reads (quality trimming at Q25 with fastp, clone calling with MiXCR) and kept in-frame beta chains. Under each unique CDR3 protein, matching rows form one entry showing the most common genes and DNA. For this entry, the V and J calls and clone size follow TCRdb and not the study's own pipeline. The sample yields 540,000 or so distinct CDR3 sequences; 27% were counted once. The ten largest clonotypes hold around 18% of the sample.

Systemically healthy Caucasian individuals from Russia, 39 in total and aged roughly 6 to 95 years, were included as donors. Around 10 milliliters of peripheral blood were collected from each donor into EDTA-treated Vacutainer tubes. Ficoll-Paque density-gradient centrifugation was used to isolate PBMCs, with at least 6 million per sample. Total RNA, at least 5 micrograms per sample, was extracted from PBMCs with Trizol reagent. The percentages of naive CD45RAhigh/CD27high T cells were determined by flow cytometry on a PBMC aliquot from every donor. The CDR3 has 14 amino acids, counting the end cysteine and phenylalanine. The only DNA kept is the CDR3, 42 bases in frame from the first base. V is trimmed back by 5 bases and J by 5 bases, and the junction contains 5 bases that no gene match accounts for. The germline V gene provides CDR1 ENHRY and CDR2 SYGVKD.

Rearrangement joined TRBV10-3 to TRBJ1-4, with 7 middle bases fitting TRBD1. The clonotype originates from a woman in her 70s in good health. The specimen was blood. The DNA sequence reads TGTGCCATCAGTAAGGGACAGCCAAATGAAAAACTGTTTTTT. It specifies CAISKGQPNEKLFF.